These 28 T cell receptor beta chains were all obtained from the same sample, sequenced in a study of HIV-infected patients and healthy controls. Whole blood was used without fractionation, so all unsorted peripheral T cells were included. Alpha and beta constant-region primers primed reverse transcription of approximately 460 ng RNA. Separate chain-specific third strand synthesis with multiplexing indices produced the alpha and beta libraries. MiXCR was run by TCRdb on the 5' RACE reads, yielding one entry per CDR3 protein. The table includes roughly 15,000 distinct CDR3 sequences, under 9.5% detected once. Input material: blood. These receptors were taken from an adult in good health.

The sample holds many counts of this clonotype. V gene TRBV15 combines with J gene TRBJ2-7; 7 nucleotides align to TRBD1. V gave up 1 base and J gave up 5 bases; unmatched junction bases: 2. The CDR3 runs 13 residues. Germline CDR1 is LNHNV and CDR2 is YYDKDF (reference sequence). CDR3 region: CATSRVGGHEQYV. In DNA form, the CDR3 reads TGTGCCACCAGCAGAGTAGGGGGCCACGAGCAGTACGTC.

This clonotype was counted ten times or more. The CDR3 reads CASSLDRGIAPYEQYV. The CDR3 DNA reads as TGTGCCAGCAGCTTGGACAGGGGGATTGCCCCCTACGAGCAGTACGTC. The V and J genes are TRBV5-5 and TRBJ2-7; 8 positions match TRBD1. Germline loops: CDR1 SGHKS, CDR2 YYEKEE (reference sequence). The trim removed 0 bases at V and 2 bases at J, leaving 7 bases unmatched. This CDR3 has 16 amino acids.

This clonotype has ten or more counts. The chain is built from TRBV20-1 and TRBJ2-5; a possible D gene is TRBD2 (6 bases). The V gene lost 6 bases and the J gene lost 2 bases, with 10 bases spanning the gap. The germline gives CDR1 DFQATT, CDR2 SNEGSKA (reference sequence). This CDR3 has 12 amino acids. In DNA, the CDR3 is TGCAGTGCGGAGGGGAATCAAGAGACCCAGTACTTC. Translating it yields CSAEGNQETQYF.

By its share, this clonotype is medium-sized. The chain employs TRBV2 and TRBJ2-3; D remains unclear. Germline V lookup: CDR1 SNHLY, CDR2 FYNNEI. V gave up 8 bases and J gave up 10 bases, with 31 bases separating them. This CDR3 is built from 17 residues. CDR3 coding DNA: TGTGCCAGCCTAGTGCCTCATGGGTTCTTCTCCGTGAGTTCGCAGTATTTT. This sequence encodes CASLVPHGFFSVSSQYF.

This clonotype occurred many times. This chain links TRBV9 with TRBJ1-3; D is possibly TRBD1 (5 bases). The CDR3 covers 15 residues. The V end lost 0 bases, the J end lost 8 bases, and 15 bases lay between the germline ends. CDR1 and CDR2 (germline): SGDLS, YYNGEE. The CDR3 is CASSVAAGAEDTIYF. CDR3 DNA sequence: TGTGCCAGCAGCGTAGCAGCCGGGGCGGAGGACACCATATATTTT. The full variable domain, with the rest looked up from reference TRBV9 and TRBJ1-3, is DSGVTQTPKHLITATGQRVTLRCSPRSGDLSVYWYQQSLDQGLQFLIQYYNGEERAKGNILERFSAQQFPDLHSELNLSSLELGDSALYFCASSVAAGAEDTIYFGEGSWLTVV.

V gene TRBV29-1 combines with J gene TRBJ1-2; perhaps TRBD1 as D (6 bases). Germline lookup yields CDR1 SQVTM and CDR2 ANQGSEA. The V end was cut by 6 bases, the J end by 3 bases, with 11 bases between. This CDR3 comprises 12 residues. The CDR3 loop reads CSVTDRDYGYTF. As DNA, the CDR3 is TGCAGCGTGACGGACAGAGACTATGGCTACACCTTC.

This clonotype is judged medium-sized. This sequence joins TRBV5-1 and TRBJ2-7, with D unresolved. Trimming cost V 0 bases and J 0 bases, with 7 bases left between them. The CDR3 length is 14 residues. Per the germline V gene, CDR1 is SGHRS and CDR2 is YFSETQ. Here the CDR3 DNA reads TGCGCCAGCAGCTTGGAGGCGGACTCCTACGAGCAGTACTTC. It translates to CASSLEADSYEQYF.

This clonotype occurred many times. This chain joins TRBV28 and TRBJ2-6, with TRBD1 matching over 9 bases. The CDR3 is 17 amino acids. Looked up from germline, CDR1 is MDHEN and CDR2 is SYDVKM. Trimming removed 6 bases from V and 2 bases from J; junction bases left unmatched: 8. The CDR3 protein is CASSWGTGLAGANVLTF. In nucleotides, the CDR3 is TGTGCCAGCAGCTGGGGGACAGGGCTTGCTGGGGCCAACGTCCTGACTTTC.

This clonotype has a count of ten or more. At one boundary the junction diverges from the germline segment, which might be a read error. The rearrangement links TRBV7-7 to TRBJ2-5; 7 bases align to TRBD1. The CDR3 extends over 13 amino acids. Germline loops: CDR1 SSHAT, CDR2 FNYEAQ (reference sequence). DNA of the CDR3: TGTGCTAGCAGTGTCGACAGGGTAGAGACCCAGTACTTC. This translates into CASSVDRVETQYF.

This clonotype was seen repeatedly, ten times or more. The chain recombines TRBV19 with TRBJ2-3; tentatively, D is TRBD2 (6 bases). Germline CDR1 is LNHDA and CDR2 is SQIVND (reference sequence). The CDR3 sequence is 17 residues long. The V end was cut by 1 base, the J end by 0 bases, with 14 bases between. In DNA form, the CDR3 reads TGTGCCAGTAGTATAGCCTGGGCGGGGCCTAGCACAGATACGCAGTATTTT. Translating gives CASSIAWAGPSTDTQYF.

This clonotype was counted at least ten times. The chain links TRBV6-1 to TRBJ2-1; a possible D gene is TRBD2 (6 bases). The ends were cut back, 2 bases at V and 6 bases at J, with 14 bases in the middle. CDR1 is MNHNS, CDR2 SASEGT, per germline. The CDR3 spans 15 residues. CDR3 sequence reads: CASSEWTGAVNEQFF. In DNA, the CDR3 is TGTGCCAGCAGTGAATGGACGGGAGCGGTCAATGAGCAGTTCTTC.

This clonotype is labeled as medium-sized (0.01 to 0.1%). This CDR3 reads CAITGTGASDTQYF. The CDR3 DNA reads TGTGCCATCACCGGGACAGGGGCTTCAGATACGCAGTATTTT. The genes are TRBV2 and TRBJ2-3; TRBD1 agrees at 10 bases. The junction had 8 bases not matched to a gene; V was cut back by 10 bases and J by 4 bases. CDR1 is SNHLY and CDR2 is FYNNEI in the germline V gene. The CDR3 extends over 14 amino acids.

Note on this clonotype: This may come from a read error, since a much larger clone is one base off. The chain recombines TRBV12-3 or TRBV12-4 with TRBJ2-3; 7 bases align to TRBD1. The CDR3 is made up of 15 amino acids. The CDR3 bases are TGTGCCAGCAGTTCTACCAGGGGGAGCACATATACGCAGTATTTT. Protein: CASSSTRGSTYTQYF.

Many counts were recorded for this clonotype. The V call is TRBV14, the J call TRBJ1-2, with 9 positions matching TRBD1. The germline V gene has CDR1 SGHDN and CDR2 FVKESK. The CDR3 length is 15 residues. V shed 3 bases, J shed 4 bases, and the junction held 6 bases outside the gene matches. The CDR3 loop reads CASSQFGTGSYGYTF. For the CDR3, the DNA is TGTGCCAGCAGCCAGTTCGGGACAGGGTCCTATGGCTACACCTTC.

This clonotype has ten or more counts. The chain recombines TRBV12-3 or TRBV12-4 with TRBJ1-2; a weak D match, TRBD1 (6 bases). V lost 3 bases and J lost 4, with 18 bases in between. This CDR3 has 16 amino acids. CDR3 sequence (DNA): TGTGCCAGCAGTTTCATTGGGGGACACAAAGCCTATGGCTACACCTTC. Amino acid sequence: CASSFIGGHKAYGYTF.

There are many counts of this clonotype. The V gene is TRBV19, the J gene TRBJ1-3; D is ambiguous. V was shortened by 3 bases and J by 2 bases, with 8 bases between the two germline ends. The germline gives CDR1 LNHDA, CDR2 SQIVND (reference sequence). The CDR3 runs 14 residues. Here the CDR3 reads CASSIRFAGNTIYF. The CDR3 DNA follows: TGTGCCAGTAGTATCAGGTTCGCTGGAAACACCATATATTTT.

This clonotype was observed at least ten times. The V and J genes are TRBV11-1 and TRBJ2-5; D remains unclear. Trimming left V 1 base short and J 5 bases short, with 11 bases between. The V gene's germline CDR1 is SGHAT and CDR2 FQDESV (reference sequence). The CDR3 sequence is 14 residues long. The CDR3 loop reads CASSLEAIRETQYF. The CDR3 bases are TGTGCCAGCAGCTTAGAAGCAATTCGGGAGACCCAGTACTTC.

This clonotype was observed at least ten times. The CDR3 nucleotides read TGTGCCAGTACACACGGGACTAACCTCAACACAGATACGCAGTATTTT. Residues: CASTHGTNLNTDTQYF. V is TRBV7-6 and J is TRBJ2-3, with 7 positions matching TRBD2. CDR3 size: 16 residues. Germline V gene lookup returns CDR1 SGHVS and CDR2 FNYEAQ. Losses at the gene ends were 9 bases for V and 2 bases for J; bases not matched to a gene: 14. The whole variable domain, filled in from reference TRBV7-6 and TRBJ2-3, reads GAGVSQSPRYKVTKRGQDVALRCDPISGHVSLYWYRQALGQGPEFLTYFNYEAQQDKSGLPNDRFSAERPEGSISTLTIQRTEQRDSAMYRCASTHGTNLNTDTQYFGPGTRLTVL.

This clonotype was counted many times. CDR3 in DNA: TGTGCCAGCAGCTTCGCCGGGGGCAAGCAGTACTTC. Its protein product is CASSFAGGKQYF. The rearrangement uses TRBV7-2 and TRBJ2-7; D may match TRBD1 or TRBD2 (6 bases each). In germline, CDR1 is SGHTA, CDR2 FQGNSA. The CDR3 has 12 amino acids. Trimming pared 3 bases from V and 8 bases from J, leaving 11 bases between.

This clonotype is medium-sized within its sample. CDR3 sequence reads: CASTAGSSTDTQYF. The CDR3 DNA reads as TGTGCCAGCACCGCGGGGTCTAGCACAGATACGCAGTATTTT. The chain uses TRBV6-5 and TRBJ2-3, with a tentative D call TRBD2 (6 bases). Germline loops: CDR1 MNHEY, CDR2 SVGAGI. Trimming stripped 7 bases from V and 0 bases from J, with 11 bases between. CDR3 length equals 14 residues.

A few counts support this clonotype. This chain links TRBV19 with TRBJ1-1; D call uncertain. The CDR3 is 14 amino acids. From germline, CDR1 is LNHDA and CDR2 SQIVND (reference sequence). V lost 0 bases and J lost 1, with 6 bases in between. CDR3 sequence (DNA): TGTGCCAGTAGTATAGACGGGAGGAACACTGAAGCTTTCTTT. Residues: CASSIDGRNTEAFF.

This clonotype has at least ten counts. The J gene is TRBJ1-3, the V gene TRBV7-9, with D hard to call. CDR3 length: 16 residues. Trimming removed 5 bases at V and 0 bases at J, with 14 bases between. Germline values: CDR1 SEHNR, CDR2 FQNEAQ (reference sequence). The CDR3 DNA is TGTGCCAGCAGCCCCCCCGGGATCTACTCTGGAAACACCATATATTTT. Its translation is CASSPPGIYSGNTIYF.

This clonotype was observed at least ten times. The chain links TRBV2 to TRBJ1-4, with 7 nucleotides matching TRBD1. The CDR3 is 14 residues long. Germline V gene lookup returns CDR1 SNHLY and CDR2 FYNNEI. V was pared by 6 bases and J by 6 bases, with 7 bases of the junction left unmatched. CDR3 sequence (DNA): TGTGCCAGCAGCTCCGGGACAGTTGATGAAAAACTGTTTTTT. Residues: CASSSGTVDEKLFF. The whole variable domain, remainder taken from reference TRBV2 and TRBJ1-4, is EPEVTQTPSHQVTQMGQEVILRCVPISNHLYFYWYRQILGQKVEFLVSFYNNEISEKSEIFDDQFSVERPDGSNFTLKIRSTKLEDSAMYFCASSSGTVDEKLFFGSGTQLSVL.

At least ten counts were recorded for this clonotype. This rearrangement joins TRBV28 to TRBJ2-1; no clear D. CDR3 length: 14 residues. V was clipped by 5 bases and J by 0 bases, with 8 bases between them. Germline V lookup: CDR1 MDHEN, CDR2 SYDVKM. The DNA of the CDR3 is TGTGCCAGCAGTGTCAGGAGCTCCTACAATGAGCAGTTCTTC. Protein product: CASSVRSSYNEQFF.

Sample share makes this clonotype medium-sized. CDR3 sequence reads: CASSFTGGPETQYF. CDR3 DNA: TGTGCCAGCAGCTTTACTGGGGGACCGGAGACCCAGTACTTC. The chain carries TRBV7-9 and TRBJ2-5; D could derive from TRBD1 or TRBD2 (5 bases each). Trimming took off 3 bases at V and 5 bases at J, with 13 bases between the two ends. The CDR3 has 14 amino acids. Germline V lookup: CDR1 SEHNR, CDR2 FQNEAQ (reference sequence).

The table lists this clonotype with many counts. The chain combines TRBV19 with TRBJ1-5, with D possibly matching TRBD1 (5 bases). Germline values: CDR1 LNHDA, CDR2 SQIVND (reference sequence). V gave up 6 bases and J gave up 6 bases, with 12 bases separating them. This CDR3 spans 13 amino acids. The CDR3 DNA reads TGTGCCAGTAGAAGGGGACCGATTCAGCCCCAGCATTTT. This translates into CASRRGPIQPQHF.

This clonotype is medium-sized. The chain links TRBV5-6 to TRBJ2-7; D unresolved. CDR1 is SGHDT and CDR2 is YYEEEE in the germline V gene. The CDR3 length is 12 residues. The CDR3 DNA is TGTGCCAGCAGCGCCGGACCGACGGCGGAAAGGGTC. The encoded protein is CASSAGPTAERV.

This clonotype was seen a handful of times. The chain employs TRBV18 and TRBJ2-3; D might be TRBD1 (5 bases). Germline V lookup: CDR1 KGHSH, CDR2 LQKENI. V was pared by 3 bases and J by 1 base, with 11 bases between. The CDR3 length is 15 residues. CDR3 bases: TGTGCCAGCTCACCCAGGGTTGAGGGCACAGATACGCAGTATTTT. Translated, it gives CASSPRVEGTDTQYF.